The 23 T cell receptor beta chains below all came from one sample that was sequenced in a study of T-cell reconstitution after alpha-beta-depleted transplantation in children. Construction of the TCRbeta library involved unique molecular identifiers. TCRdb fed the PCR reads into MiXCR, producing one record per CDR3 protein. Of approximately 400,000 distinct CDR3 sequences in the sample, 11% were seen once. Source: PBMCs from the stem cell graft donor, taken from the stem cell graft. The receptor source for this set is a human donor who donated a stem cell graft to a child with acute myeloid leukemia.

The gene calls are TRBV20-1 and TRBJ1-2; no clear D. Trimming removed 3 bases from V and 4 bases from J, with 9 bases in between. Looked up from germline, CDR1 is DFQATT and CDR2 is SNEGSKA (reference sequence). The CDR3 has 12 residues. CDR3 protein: CSARNRTYGYTF. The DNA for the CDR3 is TGCAGTGCTAGGAACCGTACCTATGGCTACACCTTC.

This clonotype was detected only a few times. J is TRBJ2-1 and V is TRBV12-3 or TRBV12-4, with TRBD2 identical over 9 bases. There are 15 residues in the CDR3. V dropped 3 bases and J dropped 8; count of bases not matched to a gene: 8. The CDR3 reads CASSFTRTSADEQFF. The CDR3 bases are TGTGCCAGCAGTTTCACCCGGACTAGCGCCGATGAGCAGTTCTTC.

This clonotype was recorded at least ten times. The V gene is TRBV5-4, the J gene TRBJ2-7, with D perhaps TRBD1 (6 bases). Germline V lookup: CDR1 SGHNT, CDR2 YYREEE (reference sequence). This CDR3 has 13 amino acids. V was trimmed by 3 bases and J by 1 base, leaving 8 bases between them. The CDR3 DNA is TGTGCCAGCAGCTCGCAGGGGTCCTACGAGCAGTACGTC. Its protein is CASSSQGSYEQYV.

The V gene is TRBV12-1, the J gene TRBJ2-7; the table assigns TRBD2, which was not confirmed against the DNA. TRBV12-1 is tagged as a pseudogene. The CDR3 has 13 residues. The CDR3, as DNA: TGTGCCAGCAGCCCGCGGGTCCCCTACGAGCAGTACGTC. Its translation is CASSPRVPYEQYV.

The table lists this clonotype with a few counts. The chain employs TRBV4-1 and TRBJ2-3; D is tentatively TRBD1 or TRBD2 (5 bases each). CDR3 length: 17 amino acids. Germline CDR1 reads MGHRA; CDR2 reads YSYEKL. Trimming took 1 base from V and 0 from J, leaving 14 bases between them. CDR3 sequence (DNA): TGCGCCAGCAGCCAAGCTCGGGGCAGGTCTAGCACAGATACGCAGTATTTT. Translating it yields CASSQARGRSSTDTQYF.

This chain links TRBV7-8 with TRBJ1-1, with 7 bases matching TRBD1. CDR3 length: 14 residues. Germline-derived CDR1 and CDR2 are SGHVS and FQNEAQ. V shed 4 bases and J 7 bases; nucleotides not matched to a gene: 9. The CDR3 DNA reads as TGTGCCAGCAGCTCACTACAGGGGATTCGTGAAGCTTTCTTT. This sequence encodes CASSSLQGIREAFF. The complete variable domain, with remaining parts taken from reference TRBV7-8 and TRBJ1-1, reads GAGVSQSPRYKVAKRGQDVALRCDPISGHVSLFWYQQALGQGPEFLTYFQNEAQLDKSGLPSDRFFAERPEGSVSTLKIQRTQQEDSAVYLCASSSLQGIREAFFGQGTRLTVV.

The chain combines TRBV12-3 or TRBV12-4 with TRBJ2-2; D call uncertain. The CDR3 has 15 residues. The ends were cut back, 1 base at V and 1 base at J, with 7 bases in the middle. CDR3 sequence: CASSLVLGNTGELFF. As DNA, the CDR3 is TGTGCCAGCAGTTTAGTTCTAGGGAACACCGGGGAGCTGTTTTTT.

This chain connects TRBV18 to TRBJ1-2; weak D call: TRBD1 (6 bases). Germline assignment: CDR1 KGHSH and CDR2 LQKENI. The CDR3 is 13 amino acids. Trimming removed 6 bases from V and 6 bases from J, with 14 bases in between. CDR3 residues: CASSIADRNGYTF. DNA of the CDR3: TGTGCCAGCTCCATCGCCGACAGGAATGGCTACACCTTC.

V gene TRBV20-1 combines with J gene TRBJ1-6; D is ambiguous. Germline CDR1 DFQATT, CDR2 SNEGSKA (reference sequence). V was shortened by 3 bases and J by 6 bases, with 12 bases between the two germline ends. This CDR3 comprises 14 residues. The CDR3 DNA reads TGCAGTGCTAGTCCAGGACTTATTAATTCACCCCTCCACTTT. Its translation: CSASPGLINSPLHF.

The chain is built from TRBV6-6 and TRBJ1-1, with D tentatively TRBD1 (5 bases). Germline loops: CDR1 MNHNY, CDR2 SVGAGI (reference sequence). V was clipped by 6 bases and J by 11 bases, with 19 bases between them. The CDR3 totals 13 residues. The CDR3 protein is CASRTPGQGEAFF. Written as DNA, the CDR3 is TGTGCCAGCAGGACCCCAGGGCAAGGGGAGGCTTTCTTT.

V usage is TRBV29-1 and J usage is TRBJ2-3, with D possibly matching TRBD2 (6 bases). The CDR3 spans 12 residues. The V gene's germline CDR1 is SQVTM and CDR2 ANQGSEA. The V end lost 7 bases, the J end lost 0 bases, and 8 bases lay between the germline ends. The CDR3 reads CSAGTSTDTQYF. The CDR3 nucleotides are TGCAGCGCCGGGACTAGCACAGATACGCAGTATTTT.

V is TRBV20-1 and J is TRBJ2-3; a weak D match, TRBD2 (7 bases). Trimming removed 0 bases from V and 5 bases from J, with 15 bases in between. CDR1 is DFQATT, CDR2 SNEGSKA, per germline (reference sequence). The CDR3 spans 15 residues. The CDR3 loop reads CSARDFEGGRDTQYF. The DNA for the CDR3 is TGCAGTGCTAGAGATTTCGAGGGGGGGCGAGATACGCAGTATTTT.

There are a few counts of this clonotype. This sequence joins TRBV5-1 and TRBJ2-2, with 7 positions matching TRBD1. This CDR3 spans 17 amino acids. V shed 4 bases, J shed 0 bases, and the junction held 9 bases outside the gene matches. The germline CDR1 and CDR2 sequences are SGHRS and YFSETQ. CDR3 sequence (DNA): TGCGCCAGCAGCAGATCCGGGACAGCGACGAACACCGGGGAGCTGTTTTTT. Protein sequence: CASSRSGTATNTGELFF.

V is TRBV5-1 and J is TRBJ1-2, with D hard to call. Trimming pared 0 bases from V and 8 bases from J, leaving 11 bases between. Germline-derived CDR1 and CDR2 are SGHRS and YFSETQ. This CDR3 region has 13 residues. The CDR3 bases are TGCGCCAGCAGCTTGGCCCCTGGGCGCGGCTACACCTTC. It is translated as CASSLAPGRGYTF.

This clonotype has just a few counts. This chain's CDR3 is CATRAGFTGELFF. In DNA form, the CDR3 reads TGTGCCACCAGGGCAGGTTTCACCGGGGAGCTGTTTTTT. The V and J genes are TRBV24-1 and TRBJ2-2, with unresolved D. CDR1 and CDR2 (germline): KGHDR, SFDVKD. The CDR3 is 13 amino acids. The ends were cut back, 7 bases at V and 4 bases at J, with 9 bases in the middle.

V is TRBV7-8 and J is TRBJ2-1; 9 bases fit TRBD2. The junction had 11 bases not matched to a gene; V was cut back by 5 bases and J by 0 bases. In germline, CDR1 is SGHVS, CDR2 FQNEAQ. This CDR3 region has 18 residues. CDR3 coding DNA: TGTGCCAGCAGCCCCCCCCCTAGCGGGAAAAGCTCCTACAATGAGCAGTTCTTC. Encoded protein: CASSPPPSGKSSYNEQFF.

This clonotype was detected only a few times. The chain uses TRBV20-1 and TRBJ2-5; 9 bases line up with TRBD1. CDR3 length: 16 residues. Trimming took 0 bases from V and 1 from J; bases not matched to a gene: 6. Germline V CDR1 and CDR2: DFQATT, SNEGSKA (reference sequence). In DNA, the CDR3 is TGCAGTGCTAGAGATCGGGGGACAGGGTTCCAAGAGACCCAGTACTTC. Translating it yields CSARDRGTGFQETQYF.

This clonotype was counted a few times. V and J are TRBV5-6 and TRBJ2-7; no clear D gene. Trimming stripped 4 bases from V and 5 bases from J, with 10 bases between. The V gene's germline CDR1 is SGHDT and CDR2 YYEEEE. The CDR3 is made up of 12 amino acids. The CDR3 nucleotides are TGTGCCAGCAGCCCCGGAAGCGACGAGCAGTACTTC. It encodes CASSPGSDEQYF.

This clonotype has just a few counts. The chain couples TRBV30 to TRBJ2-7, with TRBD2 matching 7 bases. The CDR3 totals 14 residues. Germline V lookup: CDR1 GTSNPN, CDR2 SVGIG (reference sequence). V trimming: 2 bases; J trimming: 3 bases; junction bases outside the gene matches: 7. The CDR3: CAWSTGWGGYEQYF. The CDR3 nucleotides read TGTGCCTGGAGTACGGGATGGGGGGGCTACGAGCAGTACTTC.

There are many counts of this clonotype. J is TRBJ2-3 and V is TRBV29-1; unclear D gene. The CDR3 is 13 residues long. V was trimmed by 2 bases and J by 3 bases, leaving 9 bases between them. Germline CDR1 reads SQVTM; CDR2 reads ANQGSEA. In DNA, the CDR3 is TGCAGCGTTGAAAGGAGTGATACAGATACGCAGTATTTT. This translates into CSVERSDTDTQYF.

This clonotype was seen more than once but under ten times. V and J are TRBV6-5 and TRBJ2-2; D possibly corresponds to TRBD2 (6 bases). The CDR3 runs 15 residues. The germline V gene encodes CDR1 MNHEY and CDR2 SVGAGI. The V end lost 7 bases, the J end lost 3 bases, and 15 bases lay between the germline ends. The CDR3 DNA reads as TGTGCCAGCACTTCCTCCTGGGGGGACACCGGGGAGCTGTTTTTT. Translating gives CASTSSWGDTGELFF.

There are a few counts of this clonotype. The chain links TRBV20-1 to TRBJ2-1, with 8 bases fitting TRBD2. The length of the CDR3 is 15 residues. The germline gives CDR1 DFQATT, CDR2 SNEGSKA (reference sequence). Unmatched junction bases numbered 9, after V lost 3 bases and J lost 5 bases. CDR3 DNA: TGCAGTGCTAGTGGGGCTAGCGGGTTGCACAATGAGCAGTTCTTC. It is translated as CSASGASGLHNEQFF.

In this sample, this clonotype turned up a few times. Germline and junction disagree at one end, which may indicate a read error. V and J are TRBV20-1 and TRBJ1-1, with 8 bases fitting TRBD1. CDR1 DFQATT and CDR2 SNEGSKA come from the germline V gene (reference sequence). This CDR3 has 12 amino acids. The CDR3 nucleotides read TGCAGTGCTCGAGACAGGGGAACTGAAGCTTTCTTT. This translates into CSARDRGTEAFF.